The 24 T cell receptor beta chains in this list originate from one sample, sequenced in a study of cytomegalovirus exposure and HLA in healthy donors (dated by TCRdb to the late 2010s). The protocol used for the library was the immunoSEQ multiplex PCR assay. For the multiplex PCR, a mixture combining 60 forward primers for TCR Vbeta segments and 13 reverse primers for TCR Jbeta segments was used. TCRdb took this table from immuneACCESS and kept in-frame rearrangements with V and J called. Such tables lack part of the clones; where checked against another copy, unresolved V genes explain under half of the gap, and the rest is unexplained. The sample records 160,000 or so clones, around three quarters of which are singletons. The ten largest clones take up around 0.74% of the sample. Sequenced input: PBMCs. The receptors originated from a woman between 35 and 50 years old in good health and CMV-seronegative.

As DNA, the CDR3 is TGCGCCAGCAGCTTGGTAGCGGGGGGCTCGAACACCGGGGAGCTGTTTTTT. Protein: CASSLVAGGSNTGELFF. The chain uses TRBV5-1 and TRBJ2-2; 10 nucleotides match TRBD2. Per the germline V gene, CDR1 is SGHRS and CDR2 is YFSETQ. With 0 bases clipped from V and 0 bases from J, the junction kept 2 bases outside the gene matches. This CDR3 is 17 amino acids long.

The CDR3: CASSYRLAGAATGELFF. DNA for the CDR3: TGTGCCAGCAGTTATAGGCTAGCGGGAGCTGCCACCGGGGAGCTGTTTTTT. The chain links TRBV27 to TRBJ2-2, with 10 bases identical to TRBD2. CDR3 length equals 17 residues. Germline values: CDR1 MNHEY, CDR2 SMNVEV (reference sequence). Unmatched junction bases numbered 9, after V lost 4 bases and J lost 4 bases.

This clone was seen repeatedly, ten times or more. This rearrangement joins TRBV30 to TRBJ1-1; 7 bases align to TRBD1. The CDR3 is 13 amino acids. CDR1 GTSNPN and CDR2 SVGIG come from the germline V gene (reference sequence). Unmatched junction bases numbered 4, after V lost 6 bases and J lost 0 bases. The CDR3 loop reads CACGTAMNTEAFF. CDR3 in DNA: TGTGCCTGTGGGACAGCGATGAACACTGAAGCTTTCTTT.

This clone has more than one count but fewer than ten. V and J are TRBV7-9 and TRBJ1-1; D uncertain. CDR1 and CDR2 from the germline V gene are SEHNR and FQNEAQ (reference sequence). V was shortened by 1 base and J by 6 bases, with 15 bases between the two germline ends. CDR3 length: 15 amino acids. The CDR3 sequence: CASSLVLGGMPEAFF. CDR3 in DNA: TGTGCCAGCAGCTTAGTTTTGGGAGGTATGCCTGAAGCTTTCTTT.

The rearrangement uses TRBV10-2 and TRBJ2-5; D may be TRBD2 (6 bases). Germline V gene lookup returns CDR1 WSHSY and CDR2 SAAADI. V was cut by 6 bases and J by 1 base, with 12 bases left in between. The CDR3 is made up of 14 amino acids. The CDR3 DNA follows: TGCGCCAGCAGCCCCTTAGCGGTCCAAGAGACCCAGTACTTC. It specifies CASSPLAVQETQYF.

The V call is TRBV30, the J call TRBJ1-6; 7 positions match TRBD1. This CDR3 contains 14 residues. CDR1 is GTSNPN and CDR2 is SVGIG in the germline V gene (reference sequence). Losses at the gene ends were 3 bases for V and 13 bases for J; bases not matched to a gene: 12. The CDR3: CAWRIGQANPPLHF. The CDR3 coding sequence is TGTGCCTGGAGAATCGGACAGGCGAATCCGCCCCTCCACTTT.

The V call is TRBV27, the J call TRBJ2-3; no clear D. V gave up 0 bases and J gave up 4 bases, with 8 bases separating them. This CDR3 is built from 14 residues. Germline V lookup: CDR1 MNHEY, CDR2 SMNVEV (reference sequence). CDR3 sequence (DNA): TGTGCCAGCAGTTTATCGATACCAGCAGATACGCAGTATTTT. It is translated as CASSLSIPADTQYF.

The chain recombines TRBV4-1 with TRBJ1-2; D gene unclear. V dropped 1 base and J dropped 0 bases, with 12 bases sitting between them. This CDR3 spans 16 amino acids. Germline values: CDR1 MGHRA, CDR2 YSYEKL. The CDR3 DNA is TGCGCCAGCAGCCAAGTAAGCTTGGTAGCTAACTATGGCTACACCTTC. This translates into CASSQVSLVANYGYTF.

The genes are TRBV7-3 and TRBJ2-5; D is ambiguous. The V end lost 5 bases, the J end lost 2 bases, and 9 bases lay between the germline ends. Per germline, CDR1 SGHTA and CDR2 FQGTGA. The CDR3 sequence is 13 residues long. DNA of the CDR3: TGTGCCAGCAGCCCGACTTTACAAGAGACCCAGTACTTC. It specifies CASSPTLQETQYF.

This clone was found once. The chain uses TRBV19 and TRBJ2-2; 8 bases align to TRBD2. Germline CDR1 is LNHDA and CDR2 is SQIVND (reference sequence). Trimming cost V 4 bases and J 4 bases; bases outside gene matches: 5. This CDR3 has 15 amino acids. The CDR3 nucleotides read TGTGCCAGTAGTACTAGCGGGTGGGGCACCGGGGAGCTGTTTTTT. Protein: CASSTSGWGTGELFF.

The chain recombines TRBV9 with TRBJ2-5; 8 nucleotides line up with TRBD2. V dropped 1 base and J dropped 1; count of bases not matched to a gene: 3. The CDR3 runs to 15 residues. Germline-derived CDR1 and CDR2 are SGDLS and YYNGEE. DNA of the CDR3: TGTGCCAGCAGCGTAAGCGGGAGTGGCCAAGAGACCCAGTACTTC. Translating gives CASSVSGSGQETQYF.

The CDR3 is CASSVEATQGITEAFF. The CDR3 DNA is TGTGCCAGCAGCGTAGAGGCAACACAGGGGATTACTGAAGCTTTCTTT. The chain has TRBV9 and TRBJ1-1; TRBD1 aligns across 7 bases. CDR1 SGDLS and CDR2 YYNGEE come from the germline V gene. The CDR3 is 16 residues long. Unmatched junction bases numbered 10, after V lost 0 bases and J lost 5 bases. Full variable domain (outside the CDR3, taken from reference TRBV9 and TRBJ1-1): DSGVTQTPKHLITATGQRVTLRCSPRSGDLSVYWYQQSLDQGLQFLIQYYNGEERAKGNILERFSAQQFPDLHSELNLSSLELGDSALYFCASSVEATQGITEAFFGQGTRLTVV.

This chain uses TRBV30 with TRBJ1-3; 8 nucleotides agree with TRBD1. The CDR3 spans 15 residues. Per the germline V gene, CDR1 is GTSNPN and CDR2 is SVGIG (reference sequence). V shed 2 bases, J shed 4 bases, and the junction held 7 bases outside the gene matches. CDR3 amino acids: CAWSRDRGFGNTIYF. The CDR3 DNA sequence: TGTGCCTGGAGTCGAGACAGGGGTTTCGGAAACACCATATATTTT.

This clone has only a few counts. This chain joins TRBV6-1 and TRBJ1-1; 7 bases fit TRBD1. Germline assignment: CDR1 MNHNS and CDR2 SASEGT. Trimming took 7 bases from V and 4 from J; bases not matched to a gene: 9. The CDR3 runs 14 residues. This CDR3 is CASTLDRVVTEAFF. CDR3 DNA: TGTGCCAGCACCCTCGACAGGGTAGTCACTGAAGCTTTCTTT.

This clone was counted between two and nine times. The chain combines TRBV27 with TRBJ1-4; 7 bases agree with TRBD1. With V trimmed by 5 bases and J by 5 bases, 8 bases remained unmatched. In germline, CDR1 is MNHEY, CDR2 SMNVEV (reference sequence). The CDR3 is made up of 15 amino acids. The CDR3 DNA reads TGTGCCAGCAGTACACGACAGGGTTTGAATGAAAAACTGTTTTTT. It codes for CASSTRQGLNEKLFF.

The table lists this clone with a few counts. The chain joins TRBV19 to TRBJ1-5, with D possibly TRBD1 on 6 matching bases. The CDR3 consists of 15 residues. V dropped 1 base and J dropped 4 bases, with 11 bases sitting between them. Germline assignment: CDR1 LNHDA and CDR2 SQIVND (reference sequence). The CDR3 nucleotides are TGTGCCAGTAGTATAGGGGTAACAGGGAATCAGCCCCAGCATTTT. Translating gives CASSIGVTGNQPQHF.

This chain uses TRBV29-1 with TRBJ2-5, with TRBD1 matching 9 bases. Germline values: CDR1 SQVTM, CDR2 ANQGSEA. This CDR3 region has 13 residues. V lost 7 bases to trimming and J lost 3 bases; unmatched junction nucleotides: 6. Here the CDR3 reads CSAGQGKKETQYF. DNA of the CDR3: TGCAGCGCCGGACAGGGGAAAAAAGAGACCCAGTACTTC.

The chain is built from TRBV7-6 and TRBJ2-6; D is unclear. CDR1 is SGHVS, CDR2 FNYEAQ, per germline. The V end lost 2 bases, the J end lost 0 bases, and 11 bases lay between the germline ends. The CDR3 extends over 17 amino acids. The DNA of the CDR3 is TGTGCCAGCAGCTTAATGCGGCATGGCTCTGGGGCCAACGTCCTGACTTTC. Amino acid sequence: CASSLMRHGSGANVLTF.

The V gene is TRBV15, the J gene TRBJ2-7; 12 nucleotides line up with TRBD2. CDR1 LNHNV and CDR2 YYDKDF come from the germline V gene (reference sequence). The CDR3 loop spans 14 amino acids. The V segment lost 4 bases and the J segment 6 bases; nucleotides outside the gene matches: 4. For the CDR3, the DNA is TGTGCCACCAGCATGACTAGCGGGAGAGTCGAGCAGTACTTC. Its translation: CATSMTSGRVEQYF.

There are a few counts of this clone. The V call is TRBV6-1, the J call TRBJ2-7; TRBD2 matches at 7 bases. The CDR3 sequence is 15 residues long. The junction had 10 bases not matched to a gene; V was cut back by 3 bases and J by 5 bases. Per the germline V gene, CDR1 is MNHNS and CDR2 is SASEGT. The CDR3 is CASSETWTRLNEQYF. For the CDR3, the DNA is TGTGCCAGCAGTGAGACTTGGACTAGGTTGAACGAGCAGTACTTC.

The CDR3 loop is CASSAERGNYGYTF. In DNA form, the CDR3 reads TGTGCCAGCAGCGCCGAACGGGGGAACTATGGCTACACCTTC. V gene TRBV5-4 combines with J gene TRBJ1-2; D perhaps matches TRBD1 (5 bases). This CDR3 region has 14 residues. Trimming stripped 4 bases from V and 2 bases from J, with 12 bases between. Looked up from germline, CDR1 is SGHNT and CDR2 is YYREEE (reference sequence).

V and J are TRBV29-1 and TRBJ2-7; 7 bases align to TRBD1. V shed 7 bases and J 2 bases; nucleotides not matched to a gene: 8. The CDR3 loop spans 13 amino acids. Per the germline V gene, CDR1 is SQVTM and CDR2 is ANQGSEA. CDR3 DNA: TGCAGCGCCAGACAGGGACCGACCTACGAGCAGTACTTC. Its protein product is CSARQGPTYEQYF.

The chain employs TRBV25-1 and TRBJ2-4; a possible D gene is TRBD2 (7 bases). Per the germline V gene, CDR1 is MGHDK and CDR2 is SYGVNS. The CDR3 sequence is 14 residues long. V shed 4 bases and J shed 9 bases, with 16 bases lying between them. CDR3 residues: CASSGGGGRVIQYF. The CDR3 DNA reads TGTGCCAGCAGTGGAGGGGGGGGTCGGGTCATTCAGTACTTC.

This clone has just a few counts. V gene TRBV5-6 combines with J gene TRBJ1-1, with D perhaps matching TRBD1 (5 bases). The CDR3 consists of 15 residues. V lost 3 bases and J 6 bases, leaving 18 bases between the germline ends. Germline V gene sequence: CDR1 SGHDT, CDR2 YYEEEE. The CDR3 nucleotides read TGTGCCAGCAGCTCACCGGGACTCGGGCTCCCTGAAGCTTTCTTT. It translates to CASSSPGLGLPEAFF. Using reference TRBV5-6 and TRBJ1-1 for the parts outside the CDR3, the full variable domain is DAGVTQSPTHLIKTRGQQVTLRCSPKSGHDTVSWYQQALGQGPQFIFQYYEEEERQRGNFPDRFSGHQFPNYSSELNVNALLLGDSALYLCASSSPGLGLPEAFFGQGTRLTVV.